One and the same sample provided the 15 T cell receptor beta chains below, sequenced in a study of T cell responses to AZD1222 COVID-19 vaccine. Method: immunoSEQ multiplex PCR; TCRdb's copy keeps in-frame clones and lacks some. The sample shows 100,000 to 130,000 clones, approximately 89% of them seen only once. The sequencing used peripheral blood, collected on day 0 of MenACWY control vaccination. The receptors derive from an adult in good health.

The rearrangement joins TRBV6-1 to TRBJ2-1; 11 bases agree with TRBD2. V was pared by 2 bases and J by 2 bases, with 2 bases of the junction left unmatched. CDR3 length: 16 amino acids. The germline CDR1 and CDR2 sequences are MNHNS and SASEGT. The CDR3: CASSELAGGPYNEQFF. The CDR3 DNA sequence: TGTGCCAGCAGTGAATTAGCGGGGGGGCCCTACAATGAGCAGTTCTTC.

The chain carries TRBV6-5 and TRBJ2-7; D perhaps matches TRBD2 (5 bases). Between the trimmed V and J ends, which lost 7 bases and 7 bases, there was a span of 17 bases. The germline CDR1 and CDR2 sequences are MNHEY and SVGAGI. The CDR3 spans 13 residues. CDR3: CASNPPGGREQYF. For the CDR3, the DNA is TGTGCCAGCAACCCCCCTGGTGGGAGAGAGCAGTACTTC.

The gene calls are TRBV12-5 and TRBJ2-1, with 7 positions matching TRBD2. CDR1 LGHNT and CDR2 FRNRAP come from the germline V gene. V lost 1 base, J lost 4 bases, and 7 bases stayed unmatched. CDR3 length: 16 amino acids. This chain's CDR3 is CASGLGSGADYNEQFF. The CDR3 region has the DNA TGTGCTAGTGGTTTGGGAAGCGGGGCCGATTACAATGAGCAGTTCTTC.

The DNA of the CDR3 is TGCAGCGTTGCAGGGGCTAGGGAAAAACTGTTTTTT. It yields the protein CSVAGAREKLFF. V gene TRBV29-1 combines with J gene TRBJ1-4; a possible D gene is TRBD1 (6 bases). Germline V lookup: CDR1 SQVTM, CDR2 ANQGSEA. CDR3 length: 12 amino acids. The V and J ends lost 4 bases and 8 bases respectively, with 11 bases between them.

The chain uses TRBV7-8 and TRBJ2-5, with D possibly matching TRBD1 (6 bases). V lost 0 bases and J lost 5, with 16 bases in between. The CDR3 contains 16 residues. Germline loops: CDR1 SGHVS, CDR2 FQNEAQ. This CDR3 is CASSLALARGWETQYF. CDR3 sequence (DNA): TGTGCCAGCAGCTTAGCTTTGGCTAGGGGGTGGGAGACCCAGTACTTC. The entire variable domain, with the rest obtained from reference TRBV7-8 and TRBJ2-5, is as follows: GAGVSQSPRYKVAKRGQDVALRCDPISGHVSLFWYQQALGQGPEFLTYFQNEAQLDKSGLPSDRFFAERPEGSVSTLKIQRTQQEDSAVYLCASSLALARGWETQYFGPGTRLLVL.

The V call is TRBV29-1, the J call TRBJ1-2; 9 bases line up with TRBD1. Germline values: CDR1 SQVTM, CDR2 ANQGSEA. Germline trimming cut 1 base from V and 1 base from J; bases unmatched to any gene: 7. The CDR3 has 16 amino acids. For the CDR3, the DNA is TGCAGCGTTGAAGCCGTCGACAGGGGGATTAACTATGGCTACACCTTC. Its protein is CSVEAVDRGINYGYTF.

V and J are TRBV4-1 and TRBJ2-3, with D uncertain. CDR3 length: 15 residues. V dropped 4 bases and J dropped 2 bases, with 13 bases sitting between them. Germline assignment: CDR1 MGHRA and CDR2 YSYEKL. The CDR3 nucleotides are TGCGCCAGCAGCCCCTTCGGGCCCACCACAGATACGCAGTATTTT. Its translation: CASSPFGPTTDTQYF.

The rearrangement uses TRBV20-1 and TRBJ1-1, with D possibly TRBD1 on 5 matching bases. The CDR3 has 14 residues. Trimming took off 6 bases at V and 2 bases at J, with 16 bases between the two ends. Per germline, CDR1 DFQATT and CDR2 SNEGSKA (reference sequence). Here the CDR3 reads CSASRAGPNTEAFF. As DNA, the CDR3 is TGCAGTGCAAGTCGGGCAGGGCCTAACACTGAAGCTTTCTTT.

In DNA, the CDR3 is TGTGCCAGCAGTGAAGCTCAGCTGGGGGGCCCCGGGGAGCTGTTTTTT. Residues: CASSEAQLGGPGELFF. V and J are TRBV6-1 and TRBJ2-2; TRBD1 or TRBD2 may be the D gene (6 bases each). The CDR3 sequence is 16 residues long. Germline assignment: CDR1 MNHNS and CDR2 SASEGT. V gave up 0 bases and J gave up 6 bases, with 14 bases separating them.

In DNA form, the CDR3 reads TGTGCCAGCAGCTTAGAATCGGTCAGGGCTACGGGAACTGAAGCTTTCTTT. This codes for CASSLESVRATGTEAFF. This chain joins TRBV7-3 and TRBJ1-1, with D possibly TRBD1 on 5 matching bases. Germline assignment: CDR1 SGHTA and CDR2 FQGTGA. This CDR3 region has 17 residues. Trimming stripped 2 bases from V and 5 bases from J, with 21 bases between. Using reference TRBV7-3 and TRBJ1-1 for the parts outside the CDR3, the full variable domain is GAGVSQTPSNKVTEKGKYVELRCDPISGHTALYWYRQSLGQGPEFLIYFQGTGAADDSGLPNDRFFAVRPEGSVSTLKIQRTERGDSAVYLCASSLESVRATGTEAFFGQGTRLTVV.

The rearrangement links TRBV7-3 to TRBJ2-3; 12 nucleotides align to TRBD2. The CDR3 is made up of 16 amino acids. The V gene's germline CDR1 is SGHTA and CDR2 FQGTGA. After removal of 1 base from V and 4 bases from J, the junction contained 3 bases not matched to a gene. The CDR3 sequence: CASSLSPSGGADTQYF. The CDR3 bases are TGTGCCAGCAGCTTAAGTCCTAGCGGGGGGGCAGATACGCAGTATTTT.

CDR3 residues: CASSSYTGVGGYTF. The CDR3 region has the DNA TGTGCCAGCAGTTCGTATACGGGGGTAGGTGGCTACACCTTC. The rearrangement joins TRBV28 to TRBJ1-2; TRBD1 is a possible D gene (5 bases). This CDR3 has 14 amino acids. Germline CDR1 and CDR2: MDHEN and SYDVKM. Trimming took off 4 bases at V and 7 bases at J, with 16 bases between the two ends.

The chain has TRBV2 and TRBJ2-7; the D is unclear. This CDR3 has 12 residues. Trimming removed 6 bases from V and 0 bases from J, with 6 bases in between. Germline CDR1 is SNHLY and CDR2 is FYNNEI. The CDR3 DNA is TGTGCCAGCAGCCATCGCTCCTACGAGCAGTACTTC. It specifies CASSHRSYEQYF.

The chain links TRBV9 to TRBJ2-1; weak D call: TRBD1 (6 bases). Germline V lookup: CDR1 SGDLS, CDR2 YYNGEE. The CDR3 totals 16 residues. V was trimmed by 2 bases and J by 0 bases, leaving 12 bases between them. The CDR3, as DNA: TGTGCCAGCAGCGTCCACAGGGCTACCTCCTACAATGAGCAGTTCTTC. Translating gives CASSVHRATSYNEQFF.

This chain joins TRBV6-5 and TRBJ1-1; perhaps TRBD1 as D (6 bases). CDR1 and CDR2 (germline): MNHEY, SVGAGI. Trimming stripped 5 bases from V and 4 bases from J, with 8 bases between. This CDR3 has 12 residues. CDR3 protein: CASSRGGTEAFF. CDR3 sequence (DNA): TGTGCCAGCAGTCGAGGGGGCACTGAAGCTTTCTTT.